The clone carrying this T cell receptor (beta chain) has a handful of counts. No antigen is known for it. The authors reverse transcribed all of the isolated RNA, so sequencing captured expressed TCRB transcripts. Produced via immunoSEQ multiplex PCR; TCRdb's table is partial and in-frame only. This table has about 450,000 clones, approximately 10% appearing once. The data stem from a study of beta chain features in type 1 diabetes. Germline assignment: CDR1 SNHLY and CDR2 FYNNEI. The CDR3 is 13 residues long. V shed 6 bases and J shed 0 bases, with 8 bases lying between them. Study-wide results and limits: Sequencing used cDNA, and cells with high TCR expression could therefore be over-represented.

The V call is TRBV2, the J call TRBJ1-1; D is possibly TRBD1 (5 bases). Source material: naive CD4+ T cells from blood. The sequence derives from a woman between 18 and 29 years old in good health. The CDR3 loop is CASRAQVNTEAFF. The CDR3 DNA sequence: TGTGCCAGCAGAGCACAGGTGAACACTGAAGCTTTCTTT.